Presented here are 10 T cell receptor beta chains from one specimen sequenced in a study of regulatory T cells in long-lasting Graves disease (dated by TCRdb to the early 2020s). The protocol used for the library was multiplex PCR. Sequencer: Illumina HiSeq 4000. TCR beta libraries were built with iRepertoire HTBI primers and Arm-PCR amplification of CDR3 regions. In TCRdb, the public reads were trimmed at Q25 with fastp and aligned with MiXCR, with productive beta chains retained. Under each unique CDR3 protein, matching rows form one entry showing the most common genes and DNA. The sample includes about 540,000 distinct CDR3 sequences, with roughly 13% observed a single time. The top ten constitute roughly 9.7% of the sample. This specimen's time point label, per the study, means: newly diagnosed GD, antithyroid drugs for less than 3 months. For both TCR sequencing and RNA sequencing, RNA was extracted from PBMCs in TRIzol.

These data also featured in a second study, about T cells in Graves' hyperthyroidism and ophthalmopathy.

Sequences were derived from peripheral blood mononuclear cells (PBMCs), sampled at new diagnosis, from a patient treated with antithyroid drugs. These receptors were taken from a man in his thirties or forties with Graves disease. Donor details come from another sample of the same person, matched by shared clones.

This clonotype was detected many times. This chain links TRBV27 with TRBJ2-1; TRBD2 matches at 14 bases. V shed 6 bases and J 7 bases; nucleotides not matched to a gene: 8. This CDR3 contains 16 residues. Germline CDR1 and CDR2: MNHEY and SMNVEV (reference sequence). In nucleotides, the CDR3 is TGTGCCAGCAGGAGGGGGACTAGCGGGAGTTGGAATGAGCAGTTCTTC. Its translation: CASRRGTSGSWNEQFF.

This clonotype was seen only a few times. The chain employs TRBV7-9 and TRBJ2-3, with D uncertain. Germline V gene data show CDR1 as SEHNR and CDR2 as FQNEAQ (reference sequence). V was trimmed by 5 bases and J by 1 base, leaving 16 bases between them. The CDR3 contains 16 residues. CDR3: CASSALAVLGTDTQYF. As DNA, the CDR3 is TGTGCCAGCAGCGCACTGGCGGTCCTGGGCACAGATACGCAGTATTTT.

This chain joins TRBV12-3 or TRBV12-4 and TRBJ2-3, with 12 bases matching TRBD2. There are 17 residues in the CDR3. With 6 bases clipped from V and 5 bases from J, the junction kept 12 bases outside the gene matches. The CDR3 DNA follows: TGTGCCAGCAGCCCTAATCTAGCGGGAGGGTCCGGAGATACGCAGTATTTT. This gives the protein CASSPNLAGGSGDTQYF.

Of note for this clonotype: The CDR3 ends on some other residue instead of the conserved phenylalanine or tryptophan, so this is likely a read error. The rearrangement uses TRBV12-3 or TRBV12-4 and TRBJ2-1, with D possibly matching TRBD1 (5 bases). The ends were cut back, 3 bases at V and 2 bases at J, with 11 bases in the middle. The CDR3 has 15 residues. The chain's CDR3 is CASSFFRATYNEQFS. The CDR3 DNA reads as TGTGCCAGCAGTTTCTTCAGGGCCACCTACAATGAGCAGTTCTCC.

This clonotype was seen many times. The rearrangement uses TRBV10-2 and TRBJ2-7; tentatively, D is TRBD2 (5 bases). Trimming took 0 bases from V and 2 from J, leaving 11 bases between them. The CDR3 has 15 residues. Germline assignment: CDR1 WSHSY and CDR2 SAAADI. For the CDR3, the DNA is TGCGCCAGCAGTGAGTCAGGCGGGCAACCCTACGAGCAGTACTTC. Protein product: CASSESGGQPYEQYF.

This clonotype was detected ten times or more. V usage is TRBV15 and J usage is TRBJ1-5; possible D gene TRBD1, 5 bases. The germline CDR1 and CDR2 sequences are LNHNV and YYDKDF (reference sequence). The length of the CDR3 is 15 residues. Trimming took 0 bases from V and 5 from J, leaving 11 bases between them. The CDR3 DNA follows: TGTGCCACCAGCAGAGATCTCGGGGGGGATCAGCCCCAGCATTTT. Translating gives CATSRDLGGDQPQHF.

The chain carries TRBV4-1 and TRBJ2-1; 7 nucleotides agree with TRBD2. Germline trimming cut 3 bases from V and 7 bases from J; bases unmatched to any gene: 9. CDR3 length equals 15 residues. Germline V lookup: CDR1 MGHRA, CDR2 YSYEKL. The CDR3 region is CASSHLRGSGNEQFF. Here the CDR3 DNA reads TGCGCCAGCAGCCATCTGCGCGGGAGTGGTAATGAGCAGTTCTTC.

This clonotype was detected many times. The chain couples TRBV25-1 to TRBJ2-3, with TRBD1 matching 8 bases. The V and J ends lost 6 bases and 1 base, in that order; junction bases with no gene match: 9. This CDR3 has 16 residues. The V gene's germline CDR1 is MGHDK and CDR2 SYGVNS. The CDR3 coding sequence is TGTGCCAGCAGCCCCGGACAGGGAGGCGGCACAGATACGCAGTATTTT. Translation: CASSPGQGGGTDTQYF.

This chain links TRBV12-3 or TRBV12-4 with TRBJ1-5, with 11 bases fitting TRBD1. The CDR3 has 16 residues. V lost 6 bases to trimming and J lost 3 bases; unmatched junction nucleotides: 7. CDR3 sequence reads: CASSLTDRGPNQPQHF. The CDR3 region has the DNA TGTGCCAGCAGCCTGACGGACAGGGGGCCCAATCAGCCCCAGCATTTT.

The table lists this clonotype with many counts. The rearrangement uses TRBV27 and TRBJ2-6, with 11 bases matching TRBD2. The CDR3 is made up of 19 amino acids. Germline trimming cut 4 bases from V and 0 bases from J; bases unmatched to any gene: 8. Germline V lookup: CDR1 MNHEY, CDR2 SMNVEV (reference sequence). The CDR3 reads CASSSPGLAAHSGANVLTF. The CDR3, as DNA: TGTGCCAGCAGTTCTCCGGGACTAGCGGCCCACTCTGGGGCCAACGTCCTGACTTTC.